This record covers a single T cell receptor (beta chain). Described treatment: oral pan-JAK inhibitor, 5-10 mg twice daily. Peripheral blood and lesional scalp punch biopsies came from alopecia areata patients. Investigators sorted PBMCs to obtain both CD4+ and CD8+ T cells. RNA was extracted and reverse transcribed into cDNA as the sequencing template. Method: immunoSEQ multiplex PCR; TCRdb's copy keeps in-frame clones and lacks some. Of about 210,000 clones in the sample, 64% were seen once. This specimen belongs to a study of CD8+ T cells in alopecia areata. The overall study: Treatment comprised oral tofacitinib, 5 to 10 mg twice daily, in treated patients.

The CDR3 has 14 residues. The V gene's germline CDR1 is SEHNR and CDR2 FQNEAQ (reference sequence). The ends were cut back, 6 bases at V and 2 bases at J, with 11 bases in the middle. This TCR was recovered from a human donor with alopecia areata. Sequencing was performed on CD4+ T cells sorted from blood, taken at week 4, from a patient treated with tofacitinib. The chain employs TRBV7-9 and TRBJ1-5; D call uncertain. CDR3 DNA: TGTGCCAGCAGTTCTGGCTCGGGCAATCAGCCCCAGCATTTT. This encodes CASSSGSGNQPQHF.